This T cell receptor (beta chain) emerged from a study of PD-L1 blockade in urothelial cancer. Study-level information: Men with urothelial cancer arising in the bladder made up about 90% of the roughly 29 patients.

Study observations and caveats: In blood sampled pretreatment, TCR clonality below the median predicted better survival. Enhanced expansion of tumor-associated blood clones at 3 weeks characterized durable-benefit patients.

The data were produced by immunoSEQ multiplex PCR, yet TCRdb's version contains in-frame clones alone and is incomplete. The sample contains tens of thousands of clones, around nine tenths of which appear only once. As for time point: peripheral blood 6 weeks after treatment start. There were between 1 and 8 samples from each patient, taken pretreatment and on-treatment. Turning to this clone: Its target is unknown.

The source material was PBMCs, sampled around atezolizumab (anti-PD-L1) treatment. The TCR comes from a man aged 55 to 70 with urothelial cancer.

DNA of the CDR3: TGTGCCAGCAGCTTTCCGGGGACTGAAGCTTTCTTT. Amino acids: CASSFPGTEAFF. The chain links TRBV7-3 to TRBJ1-1; D remains unclear. This CDR3 comprises 12 residues. V lost 3 bases and J 5 bases, leaving 7 bases between the germline ends. CDR1 SGHTA and CDR2 FQGTGA come from the germline V gene.